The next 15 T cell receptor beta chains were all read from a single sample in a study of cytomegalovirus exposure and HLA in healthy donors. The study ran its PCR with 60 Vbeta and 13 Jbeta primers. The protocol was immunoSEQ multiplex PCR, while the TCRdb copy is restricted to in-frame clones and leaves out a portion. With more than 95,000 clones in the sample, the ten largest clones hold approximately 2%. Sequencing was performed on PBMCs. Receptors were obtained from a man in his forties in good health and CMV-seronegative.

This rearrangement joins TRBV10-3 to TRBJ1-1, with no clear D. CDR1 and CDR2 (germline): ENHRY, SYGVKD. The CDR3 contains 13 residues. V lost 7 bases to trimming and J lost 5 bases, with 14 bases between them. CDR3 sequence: CAINGPAGTEAFF. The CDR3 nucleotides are TGTGCCATCAATGGACCGGCGGGAACTGAAGCTTTCTTT.

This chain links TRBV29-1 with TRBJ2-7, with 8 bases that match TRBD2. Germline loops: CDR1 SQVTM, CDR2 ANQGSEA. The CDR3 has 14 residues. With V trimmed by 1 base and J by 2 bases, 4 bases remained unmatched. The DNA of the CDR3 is TGCAGCGTTGAAGTGGCGGGGGGAACCTACGAGCAGTACTTC. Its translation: CSVEVAGGTYEQYF.

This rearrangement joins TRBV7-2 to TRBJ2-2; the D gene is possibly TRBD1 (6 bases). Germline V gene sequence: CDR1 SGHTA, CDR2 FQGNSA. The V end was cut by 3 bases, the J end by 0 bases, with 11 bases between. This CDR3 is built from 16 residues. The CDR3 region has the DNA TGTGCCAGCAGCTTCCGGACAGTAGCGAACACCGGGGAGCTGTTTTTT. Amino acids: CASSFRTVANTGELFF.

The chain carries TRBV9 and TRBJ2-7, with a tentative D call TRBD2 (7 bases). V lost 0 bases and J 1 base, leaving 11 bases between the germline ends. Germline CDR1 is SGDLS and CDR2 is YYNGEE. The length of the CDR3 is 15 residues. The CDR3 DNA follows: TGTGCCAGCAGCGTAGGAGGGGGGGGATCCTACGAGCAGTACTTC. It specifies CASSVGGGGSYEQYF. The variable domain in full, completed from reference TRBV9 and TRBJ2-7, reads DSGVTQTPKHLITATGQRVTLRCSPRSGDLSVYWYQQSLDQGLQFLIQYYNGEERAKGNILERFSAQQFPDLHSELNLSSLELGDSALYFCASSVGGGGSYEQYFGPGTRLTVT.

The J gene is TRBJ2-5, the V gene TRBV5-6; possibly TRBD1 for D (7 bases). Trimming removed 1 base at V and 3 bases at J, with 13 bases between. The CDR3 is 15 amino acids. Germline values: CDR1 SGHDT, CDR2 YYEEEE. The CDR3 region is CASSLRGGTEETQYF. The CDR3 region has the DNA TGTGCCAGCAGCTTGAGAGGGGGGACAGAAGAGACCCAGTACTTC.

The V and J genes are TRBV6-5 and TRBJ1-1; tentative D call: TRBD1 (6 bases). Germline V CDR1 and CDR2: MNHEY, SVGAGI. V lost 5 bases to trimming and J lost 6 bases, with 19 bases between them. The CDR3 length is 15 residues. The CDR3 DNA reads TGTGCCAGCAGTCCACAGGGATGGGGTCTCGCTGAAGCTTTCTTT. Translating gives CASSPQGWGLAEAFF.

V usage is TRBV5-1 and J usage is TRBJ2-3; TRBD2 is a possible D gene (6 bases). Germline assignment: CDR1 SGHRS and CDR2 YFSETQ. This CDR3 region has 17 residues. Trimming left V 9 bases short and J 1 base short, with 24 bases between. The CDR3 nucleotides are TGCGCCACCAAGAAACGCGGTCAGGCGGGGCGCACAGATACGCAGTATTTT. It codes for CATKKRGQAGRTDTQYF. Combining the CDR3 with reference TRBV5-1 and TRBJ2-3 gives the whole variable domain KAGVTQTPRYLIKTRGQQVTLSCSPISGHRSVSWYQQTPGQGLQFLFEYFSETQRNKGNFPGRFSGRQFSNSRSEMNVSTLELGDSALYLCATKKRGQAGRTDTQYFGPGTRLTVL.

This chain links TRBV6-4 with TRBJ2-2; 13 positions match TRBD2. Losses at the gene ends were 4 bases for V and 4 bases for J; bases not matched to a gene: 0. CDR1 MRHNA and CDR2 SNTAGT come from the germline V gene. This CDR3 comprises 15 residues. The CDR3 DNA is TGTGCCAGCAGTGGGACTAGCGGGAGCACCGGGGAGCTGTTTTTT. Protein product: CASSGTSGSTGELFF.

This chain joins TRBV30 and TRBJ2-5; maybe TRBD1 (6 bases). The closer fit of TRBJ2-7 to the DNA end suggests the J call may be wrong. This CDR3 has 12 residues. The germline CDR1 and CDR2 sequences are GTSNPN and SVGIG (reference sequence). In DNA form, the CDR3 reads TGTGCCTGGATAGCACAGGGCTACGAGCAGTACTTC. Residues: CAWIAQGYEQYF.

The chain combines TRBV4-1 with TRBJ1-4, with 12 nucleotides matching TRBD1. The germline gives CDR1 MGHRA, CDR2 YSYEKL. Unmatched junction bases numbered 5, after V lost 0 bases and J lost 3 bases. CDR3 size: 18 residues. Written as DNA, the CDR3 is TGCGCCAGCAGCCAAGATGGGGGACAGGGGGCCCCTAATGAAAAACTGTTTTTT. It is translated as CASSQDGGQGAPNEKLFF.

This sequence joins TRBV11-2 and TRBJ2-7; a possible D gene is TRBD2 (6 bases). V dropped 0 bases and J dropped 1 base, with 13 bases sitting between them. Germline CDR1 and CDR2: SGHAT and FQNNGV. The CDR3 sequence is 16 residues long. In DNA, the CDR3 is TGTGCCAGCAGCTTAGACACCGGGACTGTTTCCTACGAGCAGTACTTC. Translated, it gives CASSLDTGTVSYEQYF.

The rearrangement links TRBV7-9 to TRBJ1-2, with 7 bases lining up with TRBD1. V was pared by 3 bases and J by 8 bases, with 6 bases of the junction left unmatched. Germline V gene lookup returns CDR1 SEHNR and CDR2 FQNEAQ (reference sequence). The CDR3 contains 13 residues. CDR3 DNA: TGTGCCAGCAGCTTCGACAGGGTTTTGGGCTACACCTTC. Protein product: CASSFDRVLGYTF.

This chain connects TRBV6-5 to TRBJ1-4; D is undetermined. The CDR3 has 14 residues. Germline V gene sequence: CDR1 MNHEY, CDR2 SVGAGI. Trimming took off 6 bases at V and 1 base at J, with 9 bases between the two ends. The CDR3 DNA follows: TGTGCCAGCAGCCCCGGGAGAACTAATGAAAAACTGTTTTTT. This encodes CASSPGRTNEKLFF.

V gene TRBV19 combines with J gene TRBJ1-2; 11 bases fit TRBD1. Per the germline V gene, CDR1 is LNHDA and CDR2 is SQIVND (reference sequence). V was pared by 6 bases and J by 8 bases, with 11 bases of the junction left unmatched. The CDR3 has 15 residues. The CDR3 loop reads CASRPGTGGSRGYTF. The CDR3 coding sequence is TGTGCCAGTAGGCCCGGGACAGGGGGAAGTAGGGGCTACACCTTC.

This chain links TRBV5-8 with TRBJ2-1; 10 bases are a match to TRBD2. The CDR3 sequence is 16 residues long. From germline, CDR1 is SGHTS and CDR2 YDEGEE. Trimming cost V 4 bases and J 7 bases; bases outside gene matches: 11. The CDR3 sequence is CASSHKLAGLLNEQFF. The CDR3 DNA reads TGTGCCAGCAGCCACAAACTAGCGGGGTTGTTGAATGAGCAGTTCTTC.